The clone carrying this TCR beta chain was seen ten or more times. Amplicons of TCR beta CDR3 were generated from genomic DNA by two-round multiplex PCR. For every TRBV and TRBJ gene, a specific primer was used in first-round PCR. TCRdb re-called the multiplex PCR reads with MiXCR, one entry per CDR3 protein. The profile shows 26,000 or so distinct CDR3 sequences, about 32% of them singletons. The length of the CDR3 is 15 residues. Per the germline V gene, CDR1 is MDHEN and CDR2 is SYDVKM. V dropped 3 bases and J dropped 2 bases, with 11 bases sitting between them. The sample belongs to a study of prognosis after radiotherapy for stage I lung cancer. About the research overall: The non-small cell lung cancer patients were all regarded as unsuitable for surgery on medical grounds. For radiotherapy, patients got SBRT split into 3 to 5 fractions, giving a biologically effective dose of at least 100 Gy.

All patients, having had no prior chemotherapy, radiotherapy or other malignancies, were node-negative on CT and PET/CT. The sample consisted of PBMCs, taken before or after stereotactic body radiation therapy (not recorded which). The rearrangement links TRBV28 to TRBJ1-5; unclear D gene. The clonotype comes from a donor of 50 years or more with non-small cell lung cancer. The CDR3 sequence: CASSFLKGGNQPQHF. CDR3 in DNA: TGTGCCAGCAGTTTTTTGAAGGGAGGCAATCAGCCCCAGCATTTT.